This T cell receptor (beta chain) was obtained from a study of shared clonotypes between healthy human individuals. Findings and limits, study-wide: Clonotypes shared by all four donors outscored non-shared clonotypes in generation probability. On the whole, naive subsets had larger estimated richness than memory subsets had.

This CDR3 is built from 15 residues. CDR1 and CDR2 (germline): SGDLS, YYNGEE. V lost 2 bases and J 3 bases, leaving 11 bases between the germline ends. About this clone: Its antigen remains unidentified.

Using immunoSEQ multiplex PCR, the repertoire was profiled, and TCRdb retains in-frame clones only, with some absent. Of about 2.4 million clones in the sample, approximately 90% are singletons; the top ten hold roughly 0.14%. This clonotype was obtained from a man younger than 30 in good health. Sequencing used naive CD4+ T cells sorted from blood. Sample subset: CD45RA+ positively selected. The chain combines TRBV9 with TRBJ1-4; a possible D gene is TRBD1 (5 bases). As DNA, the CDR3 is TGTGCCAGCAGCGTGGGGGGGAAGTCTAATGAAAAACTGTTTTTT. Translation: CASSVGGKSNEKLFF.